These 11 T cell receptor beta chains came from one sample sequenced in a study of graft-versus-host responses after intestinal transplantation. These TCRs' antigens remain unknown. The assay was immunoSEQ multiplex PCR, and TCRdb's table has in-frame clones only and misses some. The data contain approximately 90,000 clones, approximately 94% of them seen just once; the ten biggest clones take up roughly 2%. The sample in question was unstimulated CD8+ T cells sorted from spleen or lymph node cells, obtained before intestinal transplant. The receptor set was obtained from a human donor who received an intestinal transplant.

The CDR3 loop reads CASSHQIGGGQYEQYF. The CDR3 DNA follows: TGCGCCAGCAGCCACCAAATTGGCGGGGGGCAATACGAGCAGTACTTC. The rearrangement joins TRBV4-3 to TRBJ2-7; 8 nucleotides align to TRBD2. V was clipped by 3 bases and J by 4 bases; unmatched bases: 11. The CDR3 is 16 residues long. Germline loops: CDR1 LGHNA, CDR2 YSLEER.

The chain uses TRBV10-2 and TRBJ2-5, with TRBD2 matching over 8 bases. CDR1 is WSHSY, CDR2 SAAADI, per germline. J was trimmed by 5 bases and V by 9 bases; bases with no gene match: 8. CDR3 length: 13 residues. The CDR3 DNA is TGCGCCAGTTCGGGACTAGATGGGGAGACCCAGTACTTC. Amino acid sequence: CASSGLDGETQYF.

The CDR3 loop reads CASSGAVSGYEQYF. Here the CDR3 DNA reads TGTGCCAGTAGTGGGGCGGTTTCAGGCTACGAGCAGTACTTC. This rearrangement joins TRBV19 to TRBJ2-7; D perhaps matches TRBD1 (5 bases). The CDR3 spans 14 residues. From germline, CDR1 is LNHDA and CDR2 SQIVND (reference sequence). The ends were cut back, 5 bases at V and 3 bases at J, with 14 bases in the middle.

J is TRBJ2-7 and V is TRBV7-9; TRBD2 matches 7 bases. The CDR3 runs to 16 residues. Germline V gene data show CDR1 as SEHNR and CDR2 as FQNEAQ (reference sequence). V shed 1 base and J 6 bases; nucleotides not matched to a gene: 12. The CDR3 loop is CASSLVGSGALGEQYF. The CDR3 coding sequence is TGTGCCAGCAGCTTAGTGGGGAGCGGGGCACTGGGCGAGCAGTACTTC.

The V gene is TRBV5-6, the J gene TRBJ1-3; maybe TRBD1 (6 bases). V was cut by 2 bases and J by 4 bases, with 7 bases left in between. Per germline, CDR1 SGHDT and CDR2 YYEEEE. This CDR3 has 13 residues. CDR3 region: CASSFGQGNTIYF. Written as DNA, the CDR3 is TGTGCCAGCAGCTTTGGACAGGGAAACACCATATATTTT.

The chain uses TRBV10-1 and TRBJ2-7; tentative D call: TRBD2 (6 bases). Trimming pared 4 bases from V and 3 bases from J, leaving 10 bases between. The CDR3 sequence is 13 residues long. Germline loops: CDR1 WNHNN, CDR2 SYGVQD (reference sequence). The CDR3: CASSGGLIYEQYF. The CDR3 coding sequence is TGCGCCAGCAGTGGGGGACTGATCTACGAGCAGTACTTC.

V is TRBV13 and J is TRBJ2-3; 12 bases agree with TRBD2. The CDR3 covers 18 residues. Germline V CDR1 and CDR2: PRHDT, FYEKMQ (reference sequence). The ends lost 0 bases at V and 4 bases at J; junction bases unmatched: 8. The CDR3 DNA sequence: TGTGCCAGCAGCTTAGGACTAGCGGGGGGCCAGGTTTCAGATACGCAGTATTTT. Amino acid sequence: CASSLGLAGGQVSDTQYF.

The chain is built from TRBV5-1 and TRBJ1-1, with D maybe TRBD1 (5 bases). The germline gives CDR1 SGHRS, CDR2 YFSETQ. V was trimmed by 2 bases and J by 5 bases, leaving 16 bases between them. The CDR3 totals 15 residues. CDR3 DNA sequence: TGCGCCAGCAGCTTAAGGGGTGGGTCGACGACTGAAGCTTTCTTT. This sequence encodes CASSLRGGSTTEAFF. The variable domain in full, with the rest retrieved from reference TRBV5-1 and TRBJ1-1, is KAGVTQTPRYLIKTRGQQVTLSCSPISGHRSVSWYQQTPGQGLQFLFEYFSETQRNKGNFPGRFSGRQFSNSRSEMNVSTLELGDSALYLCASSLRGGSTTEAFFGQGTRLTVV.

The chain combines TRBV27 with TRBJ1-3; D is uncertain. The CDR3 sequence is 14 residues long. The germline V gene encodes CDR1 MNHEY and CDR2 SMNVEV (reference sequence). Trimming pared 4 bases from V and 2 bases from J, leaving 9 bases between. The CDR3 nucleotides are TGTGCCAGCAGTTCCGGGTTCCCTGGAAACACCATATATTTT. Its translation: CASSSGFPGNTIYF.

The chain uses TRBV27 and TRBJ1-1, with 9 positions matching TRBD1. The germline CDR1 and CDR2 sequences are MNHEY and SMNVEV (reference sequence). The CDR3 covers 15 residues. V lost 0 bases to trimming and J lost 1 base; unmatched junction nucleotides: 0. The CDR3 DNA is TGTGCCAGCAGTTTATCGACAGGGGGGAACACTGAAGCTTTCTTT. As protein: CASSLSTGGNTEAFF.

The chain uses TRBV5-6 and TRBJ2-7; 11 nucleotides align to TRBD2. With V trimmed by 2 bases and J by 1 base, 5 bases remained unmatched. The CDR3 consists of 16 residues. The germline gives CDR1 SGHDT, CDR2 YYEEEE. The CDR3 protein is CASSFSGGAGSYEQYF. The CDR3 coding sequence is TGTGCCAGCAGCTTTAGCGGGGGGGCGGGATCCTACGAGCAGTACTTC.